This entry concerns a single T cell receptor (beta chain). Per the germline V gene, CDR1 is SGHDN and CDR2 is FVKESK. The CDR3 has 16 residues. The ends lost 2 bases at V and 4 bases at J; junction bases unmatched: 8. Data came from immunoSEQ multiplex PCR; TCRdb stores just in-frame clones and leaves some out. The sample has more than 85,000 clones, 65% to 85% seen once. The source of the sample is a study of blood T cell repertoires in COVID-19. The wider study: T cells, B-cell-depleted T cells, or PBMCs supplied cDNA or gDNA.

The genes are TRBV14 and TRBJ1-1; 9 bases are a match to TRBD1. Source material: peripheral blood. The clonotype comes from a woman between 55 and 75 years old with acute or convalescent COVID-19. The CDR3 DNA reads TGTGCCAGCAGCCAACGGCCGGGACAGGGCCCCACTGAAGCTTTCTTT. Amino acid sequence: CASSQRPGQGPTEAFF.